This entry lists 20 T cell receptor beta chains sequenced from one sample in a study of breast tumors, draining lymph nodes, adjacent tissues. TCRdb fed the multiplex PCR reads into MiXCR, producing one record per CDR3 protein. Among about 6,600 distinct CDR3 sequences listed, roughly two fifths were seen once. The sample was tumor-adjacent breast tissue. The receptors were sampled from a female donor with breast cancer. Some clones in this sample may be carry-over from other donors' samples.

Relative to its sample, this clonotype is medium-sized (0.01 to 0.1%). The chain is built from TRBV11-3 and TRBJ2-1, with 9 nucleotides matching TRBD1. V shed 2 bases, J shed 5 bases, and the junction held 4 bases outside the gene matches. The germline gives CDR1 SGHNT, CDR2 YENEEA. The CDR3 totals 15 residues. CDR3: CASSLLGQGNNEQFF. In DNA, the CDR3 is TGTGCCAGCAGCTTACTGGGACAGGGAAACAATGAGCAGTTCTTC.

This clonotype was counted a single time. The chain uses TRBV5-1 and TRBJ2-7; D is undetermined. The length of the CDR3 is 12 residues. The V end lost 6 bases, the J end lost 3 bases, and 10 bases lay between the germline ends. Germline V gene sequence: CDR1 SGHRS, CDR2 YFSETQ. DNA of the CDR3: TGCGCCAGCAACTTTAACGGCTACGAGCAGTACTTC. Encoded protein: CASNFNGYEQYF.

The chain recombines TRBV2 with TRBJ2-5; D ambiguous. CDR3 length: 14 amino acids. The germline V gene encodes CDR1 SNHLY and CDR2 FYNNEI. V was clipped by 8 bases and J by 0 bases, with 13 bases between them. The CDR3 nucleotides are TGTGCCAGCCTCCCGACCTTTAACCAAGAGACCCAGTACTTC. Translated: CASLPTFNQETQYF.

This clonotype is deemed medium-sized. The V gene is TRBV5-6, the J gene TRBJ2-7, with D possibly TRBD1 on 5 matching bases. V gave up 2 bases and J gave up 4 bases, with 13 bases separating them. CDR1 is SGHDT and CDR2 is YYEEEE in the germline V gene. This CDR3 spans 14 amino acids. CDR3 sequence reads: CASSFLTGTYEQYF. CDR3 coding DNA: TGTGCCAGCAGCTTTCTTACAGGAACATACGAGCAGTACTTC.

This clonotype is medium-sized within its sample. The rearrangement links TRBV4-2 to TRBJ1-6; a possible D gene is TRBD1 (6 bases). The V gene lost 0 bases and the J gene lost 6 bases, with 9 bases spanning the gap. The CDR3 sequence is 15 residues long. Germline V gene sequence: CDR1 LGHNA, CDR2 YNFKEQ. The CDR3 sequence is CASSQDQGTNSPLHF. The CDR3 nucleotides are TGTGCCAGCAGCCAAGATCAGGGGACTAATTCACCCCTCCACTTT.

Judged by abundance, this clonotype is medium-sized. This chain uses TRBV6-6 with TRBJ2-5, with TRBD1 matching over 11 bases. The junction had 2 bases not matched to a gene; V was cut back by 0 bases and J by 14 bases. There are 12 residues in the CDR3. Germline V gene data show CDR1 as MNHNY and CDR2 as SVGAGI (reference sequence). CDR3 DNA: TGTGCCAGCAGTTACTCTGGACAGGGGGCCTACTTC. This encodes CASSYSGQGAYF.

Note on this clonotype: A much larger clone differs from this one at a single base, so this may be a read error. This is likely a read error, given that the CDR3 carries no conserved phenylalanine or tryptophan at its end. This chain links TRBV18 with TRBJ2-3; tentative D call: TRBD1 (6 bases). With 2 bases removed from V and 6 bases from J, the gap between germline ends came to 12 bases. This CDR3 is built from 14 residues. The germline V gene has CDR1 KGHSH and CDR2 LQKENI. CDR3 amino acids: CASSPTRQDDTQYS. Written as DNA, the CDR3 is TGTGCCAGCTCACCAACCCGACAGGACGATACGCAGTATTCT.

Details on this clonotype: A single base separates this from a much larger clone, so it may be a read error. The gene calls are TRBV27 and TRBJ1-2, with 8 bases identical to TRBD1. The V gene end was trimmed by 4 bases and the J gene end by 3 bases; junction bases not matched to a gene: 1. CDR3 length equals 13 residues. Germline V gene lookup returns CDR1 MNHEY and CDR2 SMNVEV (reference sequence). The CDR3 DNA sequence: TGTGCCAGCAGTTACAGGGGGGACTATGGCTACACCTTC. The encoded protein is CASSYRGDYGYTF.

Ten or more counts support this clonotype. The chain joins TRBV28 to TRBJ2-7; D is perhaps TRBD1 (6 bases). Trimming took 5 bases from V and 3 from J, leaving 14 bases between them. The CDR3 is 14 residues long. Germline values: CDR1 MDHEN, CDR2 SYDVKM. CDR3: CASSLRGRNYEQYF. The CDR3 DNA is TGTGCCAGCAGTCTCAGGGGAAGAAACTACGAGCAGTACTTC.

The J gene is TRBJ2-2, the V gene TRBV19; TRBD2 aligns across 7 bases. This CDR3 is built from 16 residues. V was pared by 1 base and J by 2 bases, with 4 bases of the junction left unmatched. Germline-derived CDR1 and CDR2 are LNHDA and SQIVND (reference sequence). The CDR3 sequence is CASSIASGGNTGELFF. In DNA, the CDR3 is TGTGCCAGTAGTATAGCTAGCGGAGGAAACACCGGGGAGCTGTTTTTT.

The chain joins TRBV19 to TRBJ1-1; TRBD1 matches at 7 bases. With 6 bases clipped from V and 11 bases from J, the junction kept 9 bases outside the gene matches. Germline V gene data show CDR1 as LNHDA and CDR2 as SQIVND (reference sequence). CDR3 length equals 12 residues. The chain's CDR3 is CASSTRGLRAFF. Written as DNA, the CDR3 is TGTGCCAGTAGCACTAGGGGGCTGAGGGCTTTCTTT. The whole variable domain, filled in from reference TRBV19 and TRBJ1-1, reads DGGITQSPKYLFRKEGQNVTLSCEQNLNHDAMYWYRQDPGQGLRLIYYSQIVNDFQKGDIAEGYSVSREKKESFPLTVTSAQKNPTAFYLCASSTRGLRAFFGQGTRLTVV.

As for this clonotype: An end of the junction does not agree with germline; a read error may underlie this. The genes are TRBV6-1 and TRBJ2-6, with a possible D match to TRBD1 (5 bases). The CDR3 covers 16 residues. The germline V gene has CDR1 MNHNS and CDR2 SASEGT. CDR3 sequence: CATSDNRPSGANVLTF. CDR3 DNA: TGTGCCACCAGTGATAACAGGCCCTCTGGGGCCAACGTCCTGACTTTC.

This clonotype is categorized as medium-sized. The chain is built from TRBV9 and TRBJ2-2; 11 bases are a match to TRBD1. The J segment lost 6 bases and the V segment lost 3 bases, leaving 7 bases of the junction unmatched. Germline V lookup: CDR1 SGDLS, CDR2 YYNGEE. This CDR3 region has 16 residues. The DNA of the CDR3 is TGTGCCAGCAGCGCGGACAGGGGGCGCGAGGCCGGGGAGCTGTTTTTT. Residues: CASSADRGREAGELFF.

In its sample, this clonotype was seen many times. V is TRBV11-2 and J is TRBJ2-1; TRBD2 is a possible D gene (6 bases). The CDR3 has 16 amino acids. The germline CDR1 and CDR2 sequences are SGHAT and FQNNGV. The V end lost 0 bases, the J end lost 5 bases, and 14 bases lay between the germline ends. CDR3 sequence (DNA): TGTGCCAGCAGCTTAGACGGGGGATGCCCGCACAATGAGCAGTTCTTC. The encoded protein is CASSLDGGCPHNEQFF.

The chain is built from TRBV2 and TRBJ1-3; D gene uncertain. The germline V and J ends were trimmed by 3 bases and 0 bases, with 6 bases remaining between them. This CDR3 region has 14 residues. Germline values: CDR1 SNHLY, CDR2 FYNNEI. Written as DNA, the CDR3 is TGTGCCAGCAGTGATAAAAGCTCTGGAAACACCATATATTTT. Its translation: CASSDKSSGNTIYF.

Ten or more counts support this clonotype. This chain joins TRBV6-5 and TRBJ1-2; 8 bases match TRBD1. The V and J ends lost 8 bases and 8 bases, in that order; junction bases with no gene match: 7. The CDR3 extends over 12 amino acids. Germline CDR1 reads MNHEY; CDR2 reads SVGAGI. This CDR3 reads CASGGTGRGYTF. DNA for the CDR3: TGTGCCAGCGGGGGGACAGGCCGAGGCTACACCTTC.

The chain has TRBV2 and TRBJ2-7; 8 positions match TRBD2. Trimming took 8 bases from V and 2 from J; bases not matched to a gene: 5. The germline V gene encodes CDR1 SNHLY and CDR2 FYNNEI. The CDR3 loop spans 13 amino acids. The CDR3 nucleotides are TGTGCCAGCGAAGTAGCGGGAACCTACGAGCAGTACTTC. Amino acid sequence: CASEVAGTYEQYF.

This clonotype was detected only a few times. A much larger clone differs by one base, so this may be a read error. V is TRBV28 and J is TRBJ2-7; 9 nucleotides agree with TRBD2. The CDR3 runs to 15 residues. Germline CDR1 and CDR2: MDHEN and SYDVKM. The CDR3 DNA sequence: TGTGCCAGCAGTCCGGGCGGGAGGGCCCCCTACGGGCAGTACTTC. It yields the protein CASSPGGRAPYGQYF.

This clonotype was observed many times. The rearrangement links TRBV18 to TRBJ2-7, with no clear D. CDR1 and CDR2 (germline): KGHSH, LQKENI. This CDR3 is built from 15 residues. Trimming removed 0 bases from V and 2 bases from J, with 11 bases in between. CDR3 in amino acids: CASSPPAGSPYEQYF. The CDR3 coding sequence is TGTGCCAGCTCACCACCCGCAGGATCCCCCTACGAGCAGTACTTC. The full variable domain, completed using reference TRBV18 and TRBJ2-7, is NAGVMQNPRHLVRRRGQEARLRCSPMKGHSHVYWYRQLPEEGLKFMVYLQKENIIDESGMPKERFSAEFPKEGPSILRIQQVVRGDSAAYFCASSPPAGSPYEQYFGPGTRLTVT.

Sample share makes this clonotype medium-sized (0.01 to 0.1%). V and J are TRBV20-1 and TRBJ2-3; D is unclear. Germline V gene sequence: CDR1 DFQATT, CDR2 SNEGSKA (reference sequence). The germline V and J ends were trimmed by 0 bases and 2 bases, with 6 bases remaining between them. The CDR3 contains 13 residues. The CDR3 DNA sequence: TGCAGTGCTAGAGATGCATTCACAGATACGCAGTATTTT. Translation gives CSARDAFTDTQYF.